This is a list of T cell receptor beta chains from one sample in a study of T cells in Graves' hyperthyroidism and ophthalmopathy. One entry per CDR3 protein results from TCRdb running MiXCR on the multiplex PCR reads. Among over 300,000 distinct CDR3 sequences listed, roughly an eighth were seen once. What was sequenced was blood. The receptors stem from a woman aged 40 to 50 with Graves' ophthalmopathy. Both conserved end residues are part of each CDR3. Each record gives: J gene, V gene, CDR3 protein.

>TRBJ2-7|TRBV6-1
CASRSGLNYEQYF
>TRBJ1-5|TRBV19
CASTLATVNQPQHF
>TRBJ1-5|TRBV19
CASSRSQGSNQPQHF
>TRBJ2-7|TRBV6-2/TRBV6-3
CASSYRAAYEQYF
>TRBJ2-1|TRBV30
CAWSVGPVTFF
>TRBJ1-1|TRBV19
CASTQGYLNTEAFF
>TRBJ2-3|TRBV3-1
CASSHLTDTQYF
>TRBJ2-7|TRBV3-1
CASSQDWTGGYEQYF
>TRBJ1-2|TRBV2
CASSGTKVRDVRYGYTF
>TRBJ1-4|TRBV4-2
CASGTRRAGEKLFF
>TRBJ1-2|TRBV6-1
CASGGLTDKYGYTF
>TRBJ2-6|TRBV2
CASSEGRTGRFSGANVLTF
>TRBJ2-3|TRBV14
CASALAGGADTQYF
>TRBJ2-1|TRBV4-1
CASSRPPPYNEQFF
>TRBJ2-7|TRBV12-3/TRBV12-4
CAGSPRDRAYEQYF
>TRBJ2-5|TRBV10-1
CASSDKETQYF
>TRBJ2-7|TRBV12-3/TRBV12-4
CASSLEEYEQYF
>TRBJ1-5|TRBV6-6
CASSYSTGQPQHF
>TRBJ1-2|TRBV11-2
CASSSRINYGYTF
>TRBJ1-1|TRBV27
CASRRGQKGTEAFF
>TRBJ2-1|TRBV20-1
CSATSAINEQFF
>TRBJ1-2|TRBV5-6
CASSNGSGGPYGYTF
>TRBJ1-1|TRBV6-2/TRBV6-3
CASSFRDRVNTEAFF
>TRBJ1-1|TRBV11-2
CASSYGNTEAFF
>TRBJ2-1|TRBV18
CASSPPSLVDEQFF
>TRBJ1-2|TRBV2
CASVFAGAQGYTF
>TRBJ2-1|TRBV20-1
CSAQRFGLAGPFSYNEQFF
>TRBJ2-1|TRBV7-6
CASSDESSGRFNEQFF
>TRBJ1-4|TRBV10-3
CAIGSSEHEKLFF
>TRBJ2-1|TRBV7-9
CASSLPQGGEQFF
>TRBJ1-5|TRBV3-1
CASSQDYGQPQHF
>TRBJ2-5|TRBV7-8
CASQNWGLVAGNELETQYF
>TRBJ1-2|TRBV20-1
CSPRGPGGISYTF
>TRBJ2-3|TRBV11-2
CASSLESILRLTDTQYF
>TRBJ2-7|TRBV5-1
CASSFSQGGDYEQYF
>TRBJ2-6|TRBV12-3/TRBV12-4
CASGRGSGANVLTF
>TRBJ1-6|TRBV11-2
CASSQSPAEPTTLHF
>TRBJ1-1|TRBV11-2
CASSFRAVSVGPSSTEAFF
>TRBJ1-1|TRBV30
CAWSVIVGTEAFF
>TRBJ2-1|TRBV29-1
CSVGGYNEQFF
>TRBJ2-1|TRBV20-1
CSATGTGSYNEQFF
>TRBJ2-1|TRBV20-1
CSASEVRSQDEQFF
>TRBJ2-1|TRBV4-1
CASSQAAYNEQFF
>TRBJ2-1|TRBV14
CASSQPTSGAVNEQFF
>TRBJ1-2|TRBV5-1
CASSSGLGTGIYGYTF
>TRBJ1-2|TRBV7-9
CASSSSGRTWEGGYTF
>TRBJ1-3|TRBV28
CASSSTGYTIYF
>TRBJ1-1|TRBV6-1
CASIFDRPEAFF
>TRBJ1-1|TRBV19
CASRSRQGKDTEAFF
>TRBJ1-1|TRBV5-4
CASSLDILNTEAFF
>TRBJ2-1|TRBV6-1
CASMLTGTRANEQFF
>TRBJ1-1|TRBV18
CASSPLVGNTEAFF
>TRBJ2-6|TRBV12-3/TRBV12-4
CASSGGGTGYSLSGANVLTF
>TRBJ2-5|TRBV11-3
CASSFRLAMYQETQYF
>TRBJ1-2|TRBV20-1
CSVTLGGEANYGYTF